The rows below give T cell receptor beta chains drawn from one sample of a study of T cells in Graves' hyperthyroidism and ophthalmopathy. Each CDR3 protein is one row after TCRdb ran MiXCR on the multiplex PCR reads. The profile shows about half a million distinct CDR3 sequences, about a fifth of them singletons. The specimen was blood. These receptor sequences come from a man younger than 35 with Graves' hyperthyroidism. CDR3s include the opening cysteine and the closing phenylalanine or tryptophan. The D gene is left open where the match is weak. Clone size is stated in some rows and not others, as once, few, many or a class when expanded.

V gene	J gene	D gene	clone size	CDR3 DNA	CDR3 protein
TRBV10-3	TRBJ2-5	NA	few	TGTGCCATCAGTGATGGGGGCGGGGAGACCCAGTACTTC	CAISDGGGETQYF
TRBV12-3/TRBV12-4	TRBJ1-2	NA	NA	TGTGCCAGCGCCGGACCTAAGGCATATGGCTACACCTTC	CASAGPKAYGYTF
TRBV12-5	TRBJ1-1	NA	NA	TGTGCTAGTGGTTGGAAAACTGACAGACTCACTGAAGCTTTCTTT	CASGWKTDRLTEAFF
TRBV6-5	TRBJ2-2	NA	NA	TGTGCCAGCAGTTACCTAAGGGGCACCGGGGAGCTGTTTTTT	CASSYLRGTGELFF
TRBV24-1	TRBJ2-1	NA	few	TGTGCCACCAGTGACCGGGACTCTTATGAGCAGTTCTTC	CATSDRDSYEQFF
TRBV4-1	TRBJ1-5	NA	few	TGCGCCAGCAGCCAAGAACCCAGGGTAGGCAATCAGCCCCAGCATTTT	CASSQEPRVGNQPQHF
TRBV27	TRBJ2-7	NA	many	TGTGCCAGCACTCTATTCGGGAACGAGCAGTACTTC	CASTLFGNEQYF
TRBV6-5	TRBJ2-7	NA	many	TGTGCCAGCACCGATGACAGGAGATTAACCTACGAGCAGTACTTC	CASTDDRRLTYEQYF
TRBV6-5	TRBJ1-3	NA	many	TGTGCCAGCAGTTACTCCCCAGGGTACGGAAACACCATATATTTT	CASSYSPGYGNTIYF
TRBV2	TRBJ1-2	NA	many	TGTGCCAGCAGTGAGGGCAGGGAAGGCTATGGCTACACCTTC	CASSEGREGYGYTF
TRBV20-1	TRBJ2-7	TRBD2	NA	TGCAGTGCTAGGGGGACTAGCGGGAACGAGCAGTACTTC	CSARGTSGNEQYF
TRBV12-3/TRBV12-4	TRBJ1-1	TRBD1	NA	TGTGCCAGCACCCTAGGACAGGGACTTTTGAACACTGAAGCTTTCTTT	CASTLGQGLLNTEAFF
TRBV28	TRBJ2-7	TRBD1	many	TGTGCCAGCAGTTTATTTGGGACAGGGAAAGTAGTAAATCCCTACGAGCAGTACTTC	CASSLFGTGKVVNPYEQYF
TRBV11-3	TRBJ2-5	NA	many	TGTGCCAGCAGCCGCGAAGGGGGGGTTCTCCAAGAGACCCAGTACTTC	CASSREGGVLQETQYF
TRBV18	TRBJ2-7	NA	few	TGTGCCAGCTCTGAGAAGACGGGGCAGTACTTC	CASSEKTGQYF
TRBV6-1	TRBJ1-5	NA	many	TGTGCCAGCAGTGAAGCGGGTGGCACCCAGGTGCATCAGCCCCAGCATTTT	CASSEAGGTQVHQPQHF
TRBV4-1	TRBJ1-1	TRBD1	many	TGCGCCAGCAGCCAACCTGGACAGGGAAAAAACACTGAAGCTTTCTTT	CASSQPGQGKNTEAFF
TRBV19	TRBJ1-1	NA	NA	TGTGCCACCCGGCGGACAAAGGACACTGAAGCTTTCTTT	CATRRTKDTEAFF
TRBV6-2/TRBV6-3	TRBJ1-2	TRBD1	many	TGTGCCAGCAGTTACTTCCGACAGGGGACAACCTATGGCTACACCTTC	CASSYFRQGTTYGYTF
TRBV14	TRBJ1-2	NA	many	TGTGCCAGCAGCCAAGAGGGAGGGATTCGTTGGGGTGGCTACACCTTC	CASSQEGGIRWGGYTF
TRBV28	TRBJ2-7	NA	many	TGTGCCAGCAGTTTGGGTGGGGGGCGACCTACCGAGCAGTACTTC	CASSLGGGRPTEQYF
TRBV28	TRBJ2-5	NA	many	TGTGCCAGCAGTTTAGGCTACCAAGAGACCCAGTACTTC	CASSLGYQETQYF
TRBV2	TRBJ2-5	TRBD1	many	TGTGCCAGCAGTGGGGACAGGGTAGAAGAGACCCAGTACTTC	CASSGDRVEETQYF
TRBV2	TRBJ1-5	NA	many	TGTGCCAGCAGTGAGACAGGTGAACAGCCCCAGCATTTT	CASSETGEQPQHF
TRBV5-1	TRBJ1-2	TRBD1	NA	TGCGCCAGCAGAAAAACCCCGGGACAGGGAATGGGGTCTAGTGTTGGCTACACCTTC	CASRKTPGQGMGSSVGYTF
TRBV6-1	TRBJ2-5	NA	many	TGTGCCAGCAGGCGGGATGGCCCGGGGGAGACCCAGTACTTC	CASRRDGPGETQYF
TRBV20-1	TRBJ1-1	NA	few	TGCAGTGCTAGATCGGGTTCCTGGGACACTGAAGCTTTCTTT	CSARSGSWDTEAFF
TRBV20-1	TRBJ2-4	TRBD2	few	TGCAGTGCTTGGGACTACCAGTTAGCCAAAAACATTCAGTACTTC	CSAWDYQLAKNIQYF
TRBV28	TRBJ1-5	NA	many	TGTGCCAGCAGTAATTCCGGGGTCGCTAATCAGCCCCAGCATTTT	CASSNSGVANQPQHF
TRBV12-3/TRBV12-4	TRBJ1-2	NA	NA	TGTGCCAGCAGTTTTCGGCGGCAAGTTGATGGCTACACCTTC	CASSFRRQVDGYTF
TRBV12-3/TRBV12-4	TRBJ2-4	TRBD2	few	TGTGCCAGCACTCCGGGACTAGCGGGTAACATTCAGTACTTC	CASTPGLAGNIQYF
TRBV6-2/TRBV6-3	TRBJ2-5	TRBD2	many	TGTGCCAGCAGTAAACTAGCGGGGCAAGAGACCCAGTACTTC	CASSKLAGQETQYF
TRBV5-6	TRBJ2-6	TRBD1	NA	TGTGCCAGCAGCTGGGGACAGTTCATCCTCTCTGGGGCCAACGTCCTGACTTTC	CASSWGQFILSGANVLTF
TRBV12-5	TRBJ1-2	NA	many	TGTGCTAGTGGGTTCACGGAAAGCTTTAACTATGGCTACACCTTC	CASGFTESFNYGYTF
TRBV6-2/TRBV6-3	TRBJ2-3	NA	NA	TGTGCCAGCAGTTACGGGCGTAGCACAGATACGCAGTATTTT	CASSYGRSTDTQYF
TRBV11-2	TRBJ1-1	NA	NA	TGTGCCAGCAGCTTACAGGGTCCGGGGGAGCAACTCTTT	CASSLQGPGEQLF
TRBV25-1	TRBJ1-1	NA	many	TGTGCCAGCAGTGTAGGAAAGATCGGTGAAGCTTTCTTT	CASSVGKIGEAFF
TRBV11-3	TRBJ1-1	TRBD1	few	TGTGCCAGCAGCTTGTCAGGGGGGGTAGTTGAAGCTTTCTTT	CASSLSGGVVEAFF
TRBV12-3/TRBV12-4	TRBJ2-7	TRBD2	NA	TGTGCCAGCAGCCGACTAGCGGGTACCTACGAGCAGTACTTC	CASSRLAGTYEQYF
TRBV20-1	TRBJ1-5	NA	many	TGCAGTGCTAGAGTTCCAGGGGGCAATCAGCCCCAGCATTTT	CSARVPGGNQPQHF
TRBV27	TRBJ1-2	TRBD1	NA	TGTGCCAGCAGTTCGCACTCACTGCCAGCACGCGGGACAGTTAACTATGGCTACACCTTC	CASSSHSLPARGTVNYGYTF
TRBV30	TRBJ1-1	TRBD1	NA	TGTGCCTGGAGCGTGACAGGGAGGGCTTTCTTT	CAWSVTGRAFF
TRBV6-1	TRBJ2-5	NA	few	TGTGCCAGCAGGGGTTCGGTTGGGCAGTTCCAAGAGACCCAGTACTTC	CASRGSVGQFQETQYF
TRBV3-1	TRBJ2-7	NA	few	TGTGCCAGCAGCCAGGACGGGGCCATTCTTCAGGAGCAGTACTTC	CASSQDGAILQEQYF
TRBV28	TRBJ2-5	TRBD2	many	TGTGCCAGCAGTCTCCCGACTAGCGGGGGGCCGAACAACCAAGAGACCCAGTACTTC	CASSLPTSGGPNNQETQYF
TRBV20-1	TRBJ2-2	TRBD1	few	TGCAGTGCACGATCCGGGACAGGGGCCGGGGAGCTGTTTTTT	CSARSGTGAGELFF
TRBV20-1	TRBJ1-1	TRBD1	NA	TGCAGTGCTCGAGACAGGGGTAGGGCTTTCTTT	CSARDRGRAFF
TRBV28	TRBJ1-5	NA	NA	TGTGCCAGCAGTAGCGGGCCCGGACCCGGGGGGAATCAGCCCCAGCATTTT	CASSSGPGPGGNQPQHF
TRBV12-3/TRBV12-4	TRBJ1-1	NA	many	TGTGCCAGCAGTTTATACGGCATGAACACTGAAGCTTTCTTT	CASSLYGMNTEAFF
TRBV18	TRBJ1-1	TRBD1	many	TGTGCCAGCTCACCGGGGACAGGAGAAGCTTTCTTT	CASSPGTGEAFF
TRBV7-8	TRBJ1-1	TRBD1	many	TGTGCCAGCAGCCCAGGCAGGGGGTTGACTGAAGCTTTCTTT	CASSPGRGLTEAFF